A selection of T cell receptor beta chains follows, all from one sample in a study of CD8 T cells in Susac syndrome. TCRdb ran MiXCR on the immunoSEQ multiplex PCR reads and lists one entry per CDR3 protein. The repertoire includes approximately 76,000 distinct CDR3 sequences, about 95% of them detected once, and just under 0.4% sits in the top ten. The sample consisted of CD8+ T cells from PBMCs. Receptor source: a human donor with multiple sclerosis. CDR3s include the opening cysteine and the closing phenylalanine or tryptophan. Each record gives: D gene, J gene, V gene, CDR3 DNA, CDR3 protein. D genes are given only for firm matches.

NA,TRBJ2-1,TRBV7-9,TGTGCCAGCAGCCCCGCGGACAGACGCAACGGGCAGTTCTTC,CASSPADRRNGQFF
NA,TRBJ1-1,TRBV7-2,TGTGCCAGCAGCCCTGGAGGTGAAGCTTTCTTT,CASSPGGEAFF
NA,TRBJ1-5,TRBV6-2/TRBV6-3,TGTGCCAGCAGTTACTTCGCACAGGAAAATCAGCCCCAGCATTTT,CASSYFAQENQPQHF
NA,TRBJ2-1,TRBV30,TGTGCCTGGAGTATGAAAATCACCTACAATGAGCAGTTCTTC,CAWSMKITYNEQFF
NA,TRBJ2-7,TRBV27,TGTGCCAGCAGTTTGAGGGGTTCCTACGAGCAGTACTTC,CASSLRGSYEQYF
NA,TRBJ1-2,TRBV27,TGTGCCGCCAGTCCCACAGGGTTCAGGGTTGGCTACACCTTC,CAASPTGFRVGYTF
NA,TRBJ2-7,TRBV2,TGTGCCAGCAGTGAGGTCCCGGGTTCAGGAGACGAGCAGTACTTC,CASSEVPGSGDEQYF
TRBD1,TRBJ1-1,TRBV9,TGTGCCAGCAGCTCCACGACAGGGGATACTGAAGCTTTCTTT,CASSSTTGDTEAFF
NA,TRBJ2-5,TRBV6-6,TGTGCCAGCAGTGGGGGGGCTCGGGAGACCCAGTACTTC,CASSGGARETQYF
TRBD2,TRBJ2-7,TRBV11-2,TGTGCCAGCAGCTGGCTAGCGGGAGGGCCCTACGAGCAGTACTTC,CASSWLAGGPYEQYF
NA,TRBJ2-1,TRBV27,TGTGCCAGCAGTTTCAAGAGGGGTTCATACAATGAGCAGTTCTTC,CASSFKRGSYNEQFF
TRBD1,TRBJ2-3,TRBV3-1,TGTGCCAGCAGCCGCCGGGACAGGGGTTTGGCAGATACGCAGTATTTT,CASSRRDRGLADTQYF
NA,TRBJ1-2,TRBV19,TGTGCCAGTAGTTCGTCAGGACCTCACACCTTC,CASSSSGPHTF
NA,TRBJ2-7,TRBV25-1,TGTGCCAGCAGTGAAGGGAGGGGGAGCTCCTACGAGCAGTACTTC,CASSEGRGSSYEQYF
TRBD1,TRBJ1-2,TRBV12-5,TGTGCTAGTGCCGGGCCAGGGGGCGAGGGATATGGCTACACCTTC,CASAGPGGEGYGYTF
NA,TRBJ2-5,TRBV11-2,TGTGCCAGCAGCTTCGGTCCCAAGTCCCAAGAGACCCAGTACTTC,CASSFGPKSQETQYF